This TCR beta chain was identified during a study of control samples from healthy donors and cancer patients (dated by TCRdb to the early 2020s). Trimming leaves V shorter by 0 bases and J shorter by 7 bases, with the junction holding 7 bases beyond the gene matches. The CDR3 has 16 amino acids, counting the end cysteine and phenylalanine. Only the CDR3 part of the read is kept: 48 bases, read in frame from the first base. The germline V gene (reference sequence) yields SGHKS for CDR1 and YYEKEE for CDR2. On this clone: Its antigen target is currently unknown. One base away there is no much larger clone; base qualities are not given.

The library was prepared using the immunoSEQ multiplex PCR assay. TCRdb carries this immuneACCESS record with in-frame sequences only. Its versions omit some clonotypes, under half of them owing to an unresolved V gene in the studies checked, with the rest unexplained. This sample is represented by about 99,000 clones; about 89% of them were singletons. Under 20% of the sample is in the top ten clones. This TCR came from a man in his sixties with lung cancer. The source material was PBMCs. The chain is made from TRBV5-5 and TRBJ2-1, with 10 middle bases fitting TRBD1. The sequenced DNA: TGTGCCAGCAGCTTGGCCGACAGGGGGCGTTGGAATGAGCAGTTCTTC. Translation gives CASSLADRGRWNEQFF.